This is a list of T cell receptor beta chains from one sample in a study of T cell changes during pregnancy in multiple sclerosis. Produced via immunoSEQ multiplex PCR; TCRdb's table is partial and in-frame only. The table records approximately 68,000 clones, approximately 90% of them present only once. The sample in question was peripheral blood, obtained in the second trimester of pregnancy. These receptors originate from a female donor with multiple sclerosis, enrolled in a pregnancy study. CDR3s include the opening cysteine and the closing phenylalanine or tryptophan. Fields, in order: J gene, clone size, V gene, D gene, CDR3 protein, CDR3 DNA. A D gene is named only where the DNA matches it firmly. Clone sizes are given selectively: once, few, many, or a class where the clone is expanded.

TRBJ1-1 | - | TRBV19 | - | CASMSLPPYTEAFF | TGTGCCAGTATGTCGCTACCCCCGTACACTGAAGCTTTCTTT
TRBJ1-1 | - | TRBV11-3 | - | CASSFTGNTEAFF | TGTGCCAGCAGCTTCACAGGGAACACTGAAGCTTTCTTT
TRBJ2-1 | - | TRBV4-2 | - | CASSARGGTYNEQFF | TGTGCCAGCAGTGCCCGAGGGGGAACCTACAATGAGCAGTTCTTC
TRBJ1-2 | - | TRBV12-5 | - | CASGQVTGLPYGYTF | TGTGCTAGTGGTCAGGTGACAGGCTTGCCCTATGGCTACACCTTC
TRBJ1-2 | - | TRBV7-9 | - | CASSYGGYYGYTF | TGTGCCAGCAGCTATGGGGGGTACTATGGCTACACCTTC
TRBJ2-7 | - | TRBV9 | TRBD1 | CASSARTGKGIEQYF | TGTGCCAGCAGCGCCCGGACAGGGAAGGGGATAGAGCAGTACTTC
TRBJ1-2 | - | TRBV7-2 | - | CASSQIGGQGYGYTF | TGTGCCAGCAGCCAAATCGGGGGGCAGGGATACGGCTACACCTTC
TRBJ2-3 | - | TRBV5-5 | - | CASSHPVSDTQYF | TGTGCCAGCAGCCACCCGGTTTCAGATACGCAGTATTTT
TRBJ2-2 | - | TRBV6-5 | - | CASSWQGTGELFF | TGTGCCAGCAGTTGGCAGGGCACCGGGGAGCTGTTTTTT
TRBJ1-1 | - | TRBV6-1 | TRBD1 | CASSEGTGGTEAFF | TGTGCCAGCAGTGAAGGGACAGGGGGCACTGAAGCTTTCTTT
TRBJ1-2 | - | TRBV5-8 | - | CASSLGGNYGYTF | TGTGCCAGCAGCTTGGGGGGCAACTATGGCTACACCTTC
TRBJ1-3 | - | TRBV30 | - | CAWRQTSGNTIYF | TGTGCCTGGAGACAGACCTCTGGAAACACCATATATTTT
TRBJ2-7 | - | TRBV14 | - | CASSQAHYEQYF | TGTGCCAGCAGCCAAGCCCACTACGAGCAGTACTTC
TRBJ2-7 | once | TRBV11-2 | - | CASSLAAGKYYEQYF | TGTGCCAGCAGCTTAGCCGCCGGGAAGTACTACGAGCAGTACTTC
TRBJ2-1 | few | TRBV10-3 | TRBD2 | CAISDSRGGDSYNEQFF | TGTGCCATCAGTGATAGTCGCGGGGGAGACTCCTACAATGAGCAGTTCTTC
TRBJ2-7 | - | TRBV28 | TRBD2 | CASSPPGTSGNYEQYF | TGTGCCAGCAGTCCCCCCGGGACTAGCGGGAACTACGAGCAGTACTTC
TRBJ2-7 | - | TRBV19 | - | CASSWTAPWGEQYF | TGTGCCAGTAGTTGGACAGCTCCCTGGGGCGAGCAGTACTTC
TRBJ1-5 | - | TRBV6-5 | TRBD1 | CASSYGQGANQPQHF | TGTGCCAGCAGTTACGGACAGGGGGCAAATCAGCCCCAGCATTTT
TRBJ2-1 | - | TRBV11-2 | TRBD2 | CASSLVPTSGDVGNEQFF | TGTGCCAGCAGCTTAGTGCCCACTAGCGGGGACGTGGGGAATGAGCAGTTCTTC
TRBJ1-5 | - | TRBV7-2 | - | CASSQGTERNQPQHF | TGTGCCAGCAGCCAAGGAACGGAGAGGAATCAGCCCCAGCATTTT
TRBJ2-7 | - | TRBV11-2 | TRBD1 | CASSILTSDRANYEQYF | TGTGCCAGCAGCATCCTAACCTCGGACAGGGCCAACTACGAGCAGTACTTC
TRBJ2-3 | - | TRBV9 | TRBD2 | CASSGGGTSGITDTQYF | TGTGCCAGCAGCGGAGGAGGGACTAGCGGGATCACAGATACGCAGTATTTT
TRBJ2-5 | - | TRBV7-9 | - | CASSVSVAPQETQYF | TGTGCCAGCAGCGTAAGCGTAGCGCCGCAAGAGACCCAGTACTTC
TRBJ2-5 | - | TRBV6-5 | - | CASLRWETQYF | TGTGCCAGCTTGCGGTGGGAGACCCAGTACTTC
TRBJ1-2 | - | TRBV29-1 | - | CSVDPGGKGSYGYTF | TGCAGCGTTGACCCAGGAGGGAAGGGTTCCTATGGCTACACCTTC
TRBJ2-7 | - | TRBV5-4 | TRBD1 | CASSLGQGLSYEQYF | TGTGCCAGCAGCTTGGGACAGGGTTTGTCTTACGAGCAGTACTTC
TRBJ1-6 | - | TRBV27 | - | CASSPLAPGSPLHF | TGTGCCAGCAGTCCCTTGGCCCCGGGTTCACCCCTCCACTTT